This T cell receptor beta chain was found in a study of T-cell memory formation after mild COVID-19. Turning to the study itself: For the most part, TCR clusters were specific to one donor. General observations from the study: A subset of responding clones appeared in pre-infection memory, suggesting cross-reactive memory joined.

There are a few counts of this clonotype. The antigen remains undetermined. Germline V gene lookup returns CDR1 MNHEY and CDR2 SVGAGI. The CDR3 totals 12 residues. V was shortened by 4 bases and J by 5 bases, with 9 bases between the two germline ends. One entry per CDR3 protein, called by TCRdb with MiXCR from the 5' RACE reads. The sample consists of approximately 210,000 distinct CDR3 sequences, approximately 20% of them appearing once. This clonotype originated in an adult woman who had mild COVID-19 (a few samples of this study predate the infection). Cell type and time point are not known. This chain joins TRBV6-5 and TRBJ2-7; D is perhaps TRBD2 (6 bases). What was sequenced was PBMCs or a T cell subset sorted from them (not recorded which). CDR3 in amino acids: CASSSGVHEQYF. The CDR3 DNA reads TGTGCCAGCAGTTCGGGGGTCCACGAGCAGTACTTC.